This is a list of T cell receptor beta chains from one sample in a study of T-cell reconstitution after alpha-beta-depleted transplantation in children. MiXCR, run by TCRdb on the PCR reads, gives a single entry per CDR3 protein. The sample includes about 91,000 distinct CDR3 sequences, approximately 9.2% of them seen just once. Sequences were derived from PBMCs from the stem cell graft donor, sampled from the stem cell graft. All receptors come from a human donor who donated a stem cell graft to a child with congenital amegakaryocytic thrombocytopenia. CDR3s include the opening cysteine and the closing phenylalanine or tryptophan. D genes are given only for firm matches. Clone size appears in some rows only: once, few, many, or a class for an expanded clone.

length	D	size	V	J	DNA	CDR3
14	-	many	TRBV5-1	TRBJ1-2	TGCGCCAGCAGCTTGGCCCCCCGTATAGGGGACTCGACCTTC	CASSLAPRIGDSTF
15	-	few	TRBV28	TRBJ2-1	TGTGCCAGCAGCAAACCCTGGAGCTCCTACAATGAGCAGTTCTTC	CASSKPWSSYNEQFF
14	TRBD1	many	TRBV30	TRBJ1-2	TGTGCCTGGACCACAGGGGTAGGCCACTATGGCTACACCTTC	CAWTTGVGHYGYTF
12	-	-	TRBV7-3	TRBJ2-1	TGTGCCAGCAGCTCAGACTTCAATGAGCAGTTCTTC	CASSSDFNEQFF
15	-	many	TRBV24-1	TRBJ2-2	TGTGCCACCATCGGACGGGGCTGGAACACCGGGGAGCTGTTTTTT	CATIGRGWNTGELFF
14	-	many	TRBV7-9	TRBJ1-5	TGTGCCAGCAGCAAAGAACAGGGAGGGCAGCCCCAGCATTTT	CASSKEQGGQPQHF
15	TRBD2	many	TRBV5-6	TRBJ2-7	TGTGCCAGCAGCCCAGGACTAGCGGCAGCCTACGAGCAGTACTTC	CASSPGLAAAYEQYF
13	TRBD1	many	TRBV11-2	TRBJ2-5	TGTGCCAGCAGCTTGGACAGGCAAGAGACCCAGTACTTC	CASSLDRQETQYF
14	-	many	TRBV29-1	TRBJ1-3	TGCAGCGTTGAGCAAACAGGGTCTGGAAACACCATATATTTT	CSVEQTGSGNTIYF
16	TRBD2	many	TRBV9	TRBJ2-2	TGTGCCAGCAGCGTAGCGGGGGGGCCGAGATCCGGGGAGCTGTTTTTT	CASSVAGGPRSGELFF
14	-	-	TRBV20-1	TRBJ1-1	TGCAGTGCTAGGGTTCCGGGGCTCAACACTGAAGCTTTCTTT	CSARVPGLNTEAFF
14	-	many	TRBV18	TRBJ2-7	TGTGCCAGCTCACCTTCAGGGTACTCCTACGAGCAGTACTTC	CASSPSGYSYEQYF
16	-	-	TRBV20-1	TRBJ2-5	TGCAGTGCTAGAGCCCCCGGCGGGGTCGGCCAAGAGACCCAGTACTTC	CSARAPGGVGQETQYF
12	-	medium-sized	TRBV29-1	TRBJ2-7	TGCAGCGTTGAAGGGGGACCCAGGGAGCAGTACTTC	CSVEGGPREQYF
12	-	many	TRBV30	TRBJ2-3	TGTGCCTGGAGTGTACAAACAGATACGCAGTATTTT	CAWSVQTDTQYF
17	-	-	TRBV20-1	TRBJ1-2	TGCTGCGCTAGAGATGGGCGGGGTTTCCATCCCAACTATGGCTACACCTTC	CCARDGRGFHPNYGYTF
12	TRBD1	many	TRBV13	TRBJ2-4	TGTGCCAGCAGCTTAAGGACAGGGGATCAGTACTTC	CASSLRTGDQYF
13	-	many	TRBV5-5	TRBJ1-5	TGTGCCAGCAGTTCCATGGCCGGGCAGCCCCAGCATTTT	CASSSMAGQPQHF
14	TRBD2	many	TRBV12-3/TRBV12-4	TRBJ2-3	TGTGCCAGCACCCTGGGCGGGGGGGCAGATACGCAGTATTTT	CASTLGGGADTQYF
17	-	many	TRBV21-1	TRBJ1-1	TGTGCCAGCAGCAAAGAAGGAAGGGGGAAGGCCTACCCTGAAGCTTTCTTT	CASSKEGRGKAYPEAFF
15	-	-	TRBV18	TRBJ1-5	TGTGCCAGCTCACCACCGATGGGGGGCAATCAGCCCCAGCATTTT	CASSPPMGGNQPQHF
17	TRBD2	many	TRBV15	TRBJ2-5	TGTGCCACCAGCAGGGGATTCGGGACTATGCTTCAAGAGACCCAGTACTTC	CATSRGFGTMLQETQYF
16	TRBD2	many	TRBV3-1	TRBJ2-7	TGTGCCAGCAGCCAAGCTAGCGGGACTGGGAACTACGAGCAGTACTTC	CASSQASGTGNYEQYF
17	TRBD1	few	TRBV20-1	TRBJ1-5	TGCAGTGCTAGTCAATTACCGGGACAGGGGGCCTTTCAGCCCCAGCATTTT	CSASQLPGQGAFQPQHF
13	-	many	TRBV12-3/TRBV12-4	TRBJ1-6	TGTGCCACCTCAGGGACTGCGGGGTCACCCCTCCACTTT	CATSGTAGSPLHF
17	TRBD1	many	TRBV7-2	TRBJ2-5	TGTGCCAGCAGCTCCCGTCAGGGGGCACTTTCAGGGGAGACCCAGTACTTC	CASSSRQGALSGETQYF
12	-	many	TRBV12-3/TRBV12-4	TRBJ1-2	TGTGCCAGCACCCGGTGGGGGGATGGCTACACCTTC	CASTRWGDGYTF
16	-	many	TRBV2	TRBJ1-2	TGTGCCAGCAGCGAAACTTTCGTCTGGGGACGCTATGGCTACACCTTC	CASSETFVWGRYGYTF
16	TRBD1	many	TRBV20-1	TRBJ1-4	TGCAGTGCTAGAGGTGGGGACAGAGCAACTAATGAAAAACTGTTTTTT	CSARGGDRATNEKLFF
15	-	many	TRBV11-2	TRBJ1-1	TGTGCCAGCAGCTACCGCCGTGGGGTGGACACTGAAGCTTTCTTT	CASSYRRGVDTEAFF
13	-	-	TRBV10-3	TRBJ2-1	TGTGCCATCCGGGCAGGGGCTGGGAATGAGCAGTTCTTC	CAIRAGAGNEQFF